The subject of this entry is one TCR beta chain. What it recognizes is unknown. Clones were read by immunoSEQ multiplex PCR, and TCRdb kept only the in-frame ones, dropping some. This repertoire shows tens of thousands of clones, about 81% found once; its top ten account for about 7.2%. CDR1 is SQVTM, CDR2 ANQGSEA, per germline. This CDR3 has 14 residues. V was trimmed by 3 bases and J by 3 bases, leaving 14 bases between them. The data are from a study of a mutant IDH1 vaccine in newly diagnosed glioma. Study-wide context: Weeks 1, 3, 5, 7, 11, 15, 19 and 23 were when patients received their eight vaccinations.

Indicated time point: week 5, during vaccination. Every vaccination contained 300 ug of the mutant IDH1 20-mer peptide and was paired with topical imiquimod. The chain links TRBV29-1 to TRBJ1-1; D may be TRBD1 (5 bases). The sequencing used PBMCs, collected from a glioma patient whose treatment included an IDH1 peptide vaccine. The sequence was collected from a woman aged 45-65 years with glioma. The CDR3, as DNA: TGCAGCGTTGAGGGTGGGGGGTCATACACTGAAGCTTTCTTT. It encodes CSVEGGGSYTEAFF.